The 17 T cell receptor beta chains reported below all come from one sample, sequenced in a study of cytomegalovirus exposure and HLA in healthy donors. Repertoires were generated with immunoSEQ multiplex PCR, while TCRdb's copy carries only in-frame clones and drops some. Among around 130,000 clones listed, around 92% were seen once. The sample comprised PBMCs. The receptors here all came from a man aged 25 to 45 in good health and CMV-seronegative.

This chain joins TRBV28 and TRBJ2-3, with a tentative D call TRBD2 (6 bases). This CDR3 spans 15 amino acids. Germline CDR1 is MDHEN and CDR2 is SYDVKM. Trimming cost V 6 bases and J 5 bases, with 18 bases left between them. CDR3 DNA sequence: TGTGCCAGCAGCCCCGGCGGCGGGGTGCGAGATACGCAGTATTTT. Its protein is CASSPGGGVRDTQYF.

The chain combines TRBV11-2 with TRBJ1-1; D remains ambiguous. The CDR3 has 14 residues. The V gene lost 3 bases and the J gene lost 3 bases, with 11 bases spanning the gap. In germline, CDR1 is SGHAT, CDR2 FQNNGV. CDR3 amino acids: CASSFLAGDTEAFF. The CDR3 DNA reads TGTGCCAGCAGCTTTCTCGCGGGTGACACTGAAGCTTTCTTT. Supplemented by reference TRBV11-2 and TRBJ1-1, the full variable domain reads EAGVAQSPRYKIIEKRQSVAFWCNPISGHATLYWYQQILGQGPKLLIQFQNNGVVDDSQLPKDRFSAERLKGVDSTLKIQPAKLEDSAVYLCASSFLAGDTEAFFGQGTRLTVV.

In DNA form, the CDR3 reads TGTGCCAGTAGTACCACAGGTTTCCAAGAGACCCAGTACTTC. Its protein is CASSTTGFQETQYF. V usage is TRBV19 and J usage is TRBJ2-5; possible D gene TRBD1, 5 bases. Germline values: CDR1 LNHDA, CDR2 SQIVND (reference sequence). The CDR3 loop spans 14 amino acids. With 4 bases removed from V and 1 base from J, the gap between germline ends came to 10 bases.

This clone occurred a few times. The chain uses TRBV7-9 and TRBJ2-1; maybe TRBD2 (5 bases). This CDR3 has 12 amino acids. V was clipped by 11 bases and J by 9 bases, with 17 bases between them. Germline V lookup: CDR1 SEHNR, CDR2 FQNEAQ (reference sequence). The CDR3 region has the DNA TGTGCCGATAGGGAGCAACATAGTGAGCAGTTCTTC. This gives the protein CADREQHSEQFF.

This clone showed up just once. The CDR3 coding sequence is TGTGCCAGCAGATTGGACACTTATAAAGAAAAACTGTTTTTT. Encoded protein: CASRLDTYKEKLFF. This rearrangement joins TRBV6-5 to TRBJ1-4; maybe TRBD1 (5 bases). This CDR3 comprises 14 residues. With 6 bases removed from V and 8 bases from J, the gap between germline ends came to 16 bases. CDR1 and CDR2 from the germline V gene are MNHEY and SVGAGI.

The gene calls are TRBV2 and TRBJ1-3, with 7 bases that match TRBD1. Germline lookup yields CDR1 SNHLY and CDR2 FYNNEI. V trimming: 2 bases; J trimming: 2 bases; junction bases outside the gene matches: 3. The CDR3 sequence is 15 residues long. The CDR3 loop is CASSEQGGPGNTIYF. Here the CDR3 DNA reads TGTGCCAGCAGTGAACAGGGGGGTCCTGGAAACACCATATATTTT.

DNA for the CDR3: TGTGCCACGCACAGGGGGCCTAATGAAAAACTGTTTTTT. Translation: CATHRGPNEKLFF. V usage is TRBV28 and J usage is TRBJ1-4; 9 nucleotides match TRBD1. The CDR3 extends over 13 amino acids. In germline, CDR1 is MDHEN, CDR2 SYDVKM. Trimming at V came to 10 bases and at J to 3 bases, leaving 3 bases not matched to a gene.

V and J are TRBV5-6 and TRBJ1-3; D call uncertain. The V gene lost 4 bases and the J gene lost 2 bases, with 10 bases spanning the gap. This CDR3 is built from 14 residues. Per germline, CDR1 SGHDT and CDR2 YYEEEE. The CDR3 nucleotides are TGTGCCAGCAGCCGCGGGAGCCCTGGAAACACCATATATTTT. This gives the protein CASSRGSPGNTIYF.

The V call is TRBV28, the J call TRBJ1-5; the match to TRBD1 covers 7 bases. This CDR3 has 15 residues. With 5 bases clipped from V and 5 bases from J, the junction kept 9 bases outside the gene matches. Germline CDR1 reads MDHEN; CDR2 reads SYDVKM. CDR3 coding DNA: TGTGCCAGCAGTGATCCACAGGGGCACGATCAGCCCCAGCATTTT. Encoded protein: CASSDPQGHDQPQHF.

This clone was detected once. The chain links TRBV6-1 to TRBJ2-2; D is uncertain. This CDR3 has 14 residues. Trimming removed 2 bases at V and 2 bases at J, with 6 bases between. Germline V gene lookup returns CDR1 MNHNS and CDR2 SASEGT. The CDR3 sequence is CASSESRNTGELFF. DNA of the CDR3: TGTGCCAGCAGTGAATCCAGAAACACCGGGGAGCTGTTTTTT.

The rearrangement uses TRBV28 and TRBJ2-7, with D possibly being TRBD1 (6 bases). This CDR3 has 13 residues. CDR1 and CDR2 from the germline V gene are MDHEN and SYDVKM. V was pared by 7 bases and J by 3 bases, with 13 bases between. The CDR3 coding sequence is TGTGCCAGCACCGGGGACAAAGACTACGAGCAGTACTTC. As protein: CASTGDKDYEQYF.

This clone was picked up a small number of times. The gene calls are TRBV28 and TRBJ2-1; 9 bases agree with TRBD2. This CDR3 is built from 16 residues. Losses at the gene ends were 5 bases for V and 7 bases for J; bases not matched to a gene: 12. From germline, CDR1 is MDHEN and CDR2 SYDVKM. The CDR3 loop reads CASSPHSGGSRNEQFF. As DNA, the CDR3 is TGTGCCAGCAGTCCCCATAGCGGGGGCTCTAGGAATGAGCAGTTCTTC.

V gene TRBV6-1 combines with J gene TRBJ2-7; D call uncertain. Trimming stripped 6 bases from V and 2 bases from J, with 8 bases between. Germline V gene sequence: CDR1 MNHNS, CDR2 SASEGT. The CDR3 runs to 12 residues. CDR3 residues: CASRTPPYEQYF. The DNA of the CDR3 is TGTGCCAGCAGGACTCCCCCCTACGAGCAGTACTTC.

The chain recombines TRBV27 with TRBJ2-5; 10 bases fit TRBD1. Germline CDR1 and CDR2: MNHEY and SMNVEV (reference sequence). V lost 5 bases to trimming and J lost 5 bases; unmatched junction nucleotides: 8. The CDR3 is 15 amino acids. The CDR3 loop is CASSRGTGDRETQYF. The CDR3 nucleotides are TGTGCCAGCAGTAGGGGGACAGGGGACAGGGAGACCCAGTACTTC.

This chain links TRBV10-3 with TRBJ2-3, with 12 bases identical to TRBD2. CDR1 and CDR2 from the germline V gene are ENHRY and SYGVKD. J gave up 2 bases and V 10 bases, and 7 bases lay outside the gene matches. CDR3 length equals 15 residues. CDR3 nucleotide sequence: TGTGCCACAGGACTAGCGGGGCCATACACAGATACGCAGTATTTT. The encoded protein is CATGLAGPYTDTQYF.

This chain joins TRBV10-1 and TRBJ2-3; D is ambiguous. Germline V CDR1 and CDR2: WNHNN, SYGVQD (reference sequence). V dropped 1 base and J dropped 0 bases, with 5 bases sitting between them. The CDR3 has 14 amino acids. CDR3 nucleotides: TGCGCCAGCAGTGAGTACCAGAGCACAGATACGCAGTATTTT. Encoded protein: CASSEYQSTDTQYF.

The chain joins TRBV7-9 to TRBJ2-3; D is possibly TRBD1 (6 bases). Germline V gene data show CDR1 as SEHNR and CDR2 as FQNEAQ (reference sequence). The CDR3 runs 16 residues. Trimming stripped 5 bases from V and 6 bases from J, with 21 bases between. The CDR3 DNA is TGTGCCAGCAGCCCCGGGGACATAACGCGAATGGATACGCAGTATTTT. Encoded protein: CASSPGDITRMDTQYF.